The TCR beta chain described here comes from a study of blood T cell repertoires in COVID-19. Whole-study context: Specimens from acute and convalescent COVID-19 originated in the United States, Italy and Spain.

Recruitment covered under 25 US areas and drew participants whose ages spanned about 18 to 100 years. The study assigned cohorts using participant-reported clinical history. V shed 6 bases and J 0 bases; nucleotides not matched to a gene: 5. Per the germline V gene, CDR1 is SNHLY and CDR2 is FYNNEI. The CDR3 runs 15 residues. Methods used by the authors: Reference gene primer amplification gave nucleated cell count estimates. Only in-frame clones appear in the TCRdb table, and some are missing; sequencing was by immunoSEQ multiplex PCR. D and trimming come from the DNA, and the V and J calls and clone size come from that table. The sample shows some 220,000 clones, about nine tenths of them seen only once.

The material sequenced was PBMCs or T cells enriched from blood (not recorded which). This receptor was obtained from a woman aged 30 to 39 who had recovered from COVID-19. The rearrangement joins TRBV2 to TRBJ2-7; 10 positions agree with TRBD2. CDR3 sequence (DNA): TGTGCCAGCAGAGGACTAGCGGAAAGCTCCTACGAGCAGTACTTC. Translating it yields CASRGLAESSYEQYF.